A single T cell receptor beta chain is shown here with its context. Its antigen is as yet unknown. This CDR3 spans 14 amino acids. Trimming shortened V by 2 bases and J by 10 bases, and 15 bases separated the two germline ends. In germline, CDR1 is KGHSH, CDR2 LQKENI. The data originate from a study of T cell responses to AZD1222 COVID-19 vaccine. Study results and limitations: Baseline seropositivity occurred in only a handful of AZD1222 recipients.

Profiling relied on immunoSEQ multiplex PCR, and the TCRdb table lists in-frame clones only, not all of them. The sample yields more than 85,000 clones, about 90% seen once. The chain uses TRBV18 and TRBJ1-5; D might be TRBD1 (6 bases). This clonotype was obtained from an adult in good health. The sample consisted of peripheral blood, taken on day 0 of AZD1222 vaccination. CDR3 loop: CASSPGQSISPQHF. The CDR3 DNA sequence: TGTGCCAGCTCACCAGGACAGTCCATCAGCCCCCAGCATTTT.